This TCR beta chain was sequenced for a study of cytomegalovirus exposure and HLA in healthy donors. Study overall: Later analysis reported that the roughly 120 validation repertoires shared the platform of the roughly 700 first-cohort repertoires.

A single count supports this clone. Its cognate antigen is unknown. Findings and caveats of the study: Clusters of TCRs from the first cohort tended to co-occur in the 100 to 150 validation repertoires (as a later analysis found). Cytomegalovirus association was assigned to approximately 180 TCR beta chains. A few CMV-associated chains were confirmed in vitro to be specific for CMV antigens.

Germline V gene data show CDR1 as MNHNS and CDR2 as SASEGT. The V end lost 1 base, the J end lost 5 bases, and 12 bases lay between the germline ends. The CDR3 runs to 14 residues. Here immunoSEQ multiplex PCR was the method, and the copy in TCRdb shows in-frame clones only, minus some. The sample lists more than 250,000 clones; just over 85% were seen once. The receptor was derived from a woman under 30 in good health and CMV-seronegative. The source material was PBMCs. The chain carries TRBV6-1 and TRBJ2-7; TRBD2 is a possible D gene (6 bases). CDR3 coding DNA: TGTGCCAGCAGTGAAGGCGGGACGAGGAACGAGCAGTACTTC. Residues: CASSEGGTRNEQYF.